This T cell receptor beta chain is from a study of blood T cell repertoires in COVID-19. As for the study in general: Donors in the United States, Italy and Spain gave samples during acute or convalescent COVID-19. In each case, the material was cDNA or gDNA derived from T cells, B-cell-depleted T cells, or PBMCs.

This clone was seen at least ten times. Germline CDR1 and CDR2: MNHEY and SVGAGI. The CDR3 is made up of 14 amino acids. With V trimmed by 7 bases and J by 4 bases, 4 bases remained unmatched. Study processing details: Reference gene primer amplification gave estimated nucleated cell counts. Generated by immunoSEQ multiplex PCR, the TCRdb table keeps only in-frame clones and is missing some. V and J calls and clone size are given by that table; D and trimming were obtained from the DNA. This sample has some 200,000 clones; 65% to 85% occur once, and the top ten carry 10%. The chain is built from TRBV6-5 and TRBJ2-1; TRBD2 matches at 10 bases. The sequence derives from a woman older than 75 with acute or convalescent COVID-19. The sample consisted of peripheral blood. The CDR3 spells CASNPLAGYNEQFF. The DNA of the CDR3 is TGTGCCAGCAATCCACTAGCGGGGTACAATGAGCAGTTCTTC.